Included here is one T cell receptor beta chain sequence, with context. The antigen it binds to is not known. Base qualities are not recorded, but no much larger clone differs from it by a single base. These data come from a study of CD8 T cells in ankylosing spondylitis (TCRdb year 2017). Concerning the study at large: To find TCR variants linked to disease, the study profiled T cell receptor beta repertoires in ankylosing spondylitis patients and healthy donors. In total, the full study cohort was made up of some 110 healthy donors and about two dozen ankylosing spondylitis patients. Peripheral blood was sampled, and synovial fluid was additionally collected from ankylosing spondylitis patients.

The CDR1 and CDR2 encoded by the germline V gene are KGHSY and FQNENV. Cut back by 1 base and 5 bases, the V and J ends lie 17 bases apart. The CDR3 goes from the cysteine to the phenylalanine over 16 residues. Only CDR3 DNA remains: 48 bases, in frame from the first base. The sequencing machine was an Illumina HiSeq 2500. Quantitative 5'-RACE with molecular barcodes was the method used to prepare the TCR beta libraries. Concerning the study's data processing: A new computational method based on a probabilistic model of VDJ rearrangement was used to identify disease-linked TCR variants. TCRdb redid the processing of the public reads, applying fastp at Q25 and MiXCR, and retained in-frame beta chains. Every distinct CDR3 protein forms one entry, paired with its most common genes and DNA. The V and J calls here are based on TCRdb, not the publication. Counted in this sample were a few hundred thousand distinct CDR3 sequences; 10% to 13% of them appeared once. The top ten clones comprise about a fifth of the sample.

The study at large found these results: The disease-linked clones had a CD8+ phenotype and were found at relatively low frequencies in peripheral blood. A TCR beta motif made up of several highly homologous amino acid variants appeared to be characteristic of blood from ankylosing spondylitis patients. Some motif variants had previously been reported in the synovial fluid and blood of reactive arthritis patients, which suggests shared mechanisms of disease initiation. Significant enrichment of the disease-linked clones was reported in matched synovial fluid samples from ankylosing spondylitis patients.

Source material: blood, either unsorted or a sorted T cell fraction (not recorded which). The TCR was taken from a male donor with ankylosing spondylitis or in good health (not recorded which). The rearrangement combines TRBV16 with TRBJ1-2; possibly the D gene is TRBD1, per 6 matching bases. The CDR3 region reads CASSQWVRAQGYGYTF. The nucleotide sequence is given as TGTGCCAGCAGCCAATGGGTTCGTGCACAGGGTTATGGCTACACCTTC.